These T cell receptor beta chains were read from a single sample in a study of CD8 T cells in Susac syndrome. TCRdb fed the immunoSEQ multiplex PCR reads into MiXCR, producing one record per CDR3 protein. The top ten hold more than 0.15% of the sample, which has fewer than 350,000 distinct CDR3 sequences, around 91% seen once. Specimen: CD8+ T cells from PBMCs. The receptors here all came from a human donor with multiple sclerosis. Each CDR3 is given with its conserved first and last residue. A D gene is named only where the DNA matches it firmly. Expanded clones get a size class; other rows say once, few or many, or leave the size out.

>-|TRBJ1-2|TRBV20-1|TRBD1
TGCAGTGCCAGGGACAGGGGTTATGGCTACACCTTC
CSARDRGYGYTF
>-|TRBJ2-5|TRBV11-2|TRBD1
TGTGCCAGCAGCGCGATTACCCCGGGACAGAGAGAGACCCAGTACTTC
CASSAITPGQRETQYF
>-|TRBJ2-7|TRBV6-1|-
TGTGCCAGCAGCCCCTCCGTAATAGCGGTACCTTCAGGCTACGAGCAGTACTTC
CASSPSVIAVPSGYEQYF
>-|TRBJ2-1|TRBV24-1|TRBD2
TGTGCCACCACGGGACTAGCGGGAGACAATGAGCAGTTCTTC
CATTGLAGDNEQFF
>-|TRBJ2-7|TRBV27|-
TGTGCCAGCAGTTGGGGGGTGTTCTCCTACGAGCAGTACTTC
CASSWGVFSYEQYF
>-|TRBJ1-1|TRBV12-3/TRBV12-4|TRBD1
TGTGCCAGTCTGGACAGGGGTGACACTGAAGCTTTCTTT
CASLDRGDTEAFF
>-|TRBJ2-7|TRBV7-9|TRBD2
TGTGCCAGCAGCATTAGCGGGAGGAGCTCCTACGAGCAGTACTTC
CASSISGRSSYEQYF
>once|TRBJ2-7|TRBV20-1|-
TGCAGTGCTACTACAGGCGAGCAGTACTTC
CSATTGEQYF
>-|TRBJ2-1|TRBV7-3|TRBD2
TGTGCCAGCAGCCGGGGACTAGCGGATTACAATGAGCAGTTCTTC
CASSRGLADYNEQFF
>-|TRBJ2-7|TRBV12-3/TRBV12-4|TRBD2
TGTGCCAGCAGGCCCGTTAGCGGGAGCCCCTACGAGCAGTACTTC
CASRPVSGSPYEQYF
>-|TRBJ2-7|TRBV12-3/TRBV12-4|TRBD2
TGTGCCAGCAGTTTAGGGGCGGGAGGCCTTAAGGGATACGAGCAGTACTTC
CASSLGAGGLKGYEQYF
>-|TRBJ1-5|TRBV28|-
TGTGCCACAACCGAAAGGGGAAGCAATCAGCCCCAGCATTTT
CATTERGSNQPQHF
>-|TRBJ2-2|TRBV7-9|TRBD2
TGTGCCAGCAGCGGCAGGACTAGCGGGGGGCTCCACACCGGGGAGCTGTTTTTT
CASSGRTSGGLHTGELFF
>-|TRBJ2-7|TRBV28|TRBD1
TGTGCCAGCAGACCAGGACAGGGTTTTTACGAGCAGTACTTC
CASRPGQGFYEQYF
>-|TRBJ1-4|TRBV4-1|-
TGCGCCAGCAGCCAAGATGGAGGAAAACTGTTTTTT
CASSQDGGKLFF
>-|TRBJ2-1|TRBV11-2|TRBD2
TGTGCCAGCAGCTGGGGGGGACTAGCCTATGAGCAGTTCTTC
CASSWGGLAYEQFF
>once|TRBJ2-5|TRBV25-1|-
TGTGCCAGCAGTGAATATTTGGTTGGGGTAGCTCCGAAAGAGACCCAGTACTTC
CASSEYLVGVAPKETQYF
>-|TRBJ2-6|TRBV29-1|-
TGCAGCGTTGAGGAACAGGGTCTTTCTGGGGCCAACGTCCTGACTTTC
CSVEEQGLSGANVLTF
>-|TRBJ1-3|TRBV4-3|TRBD1
TGCGCCAGCAGCCAGGAGGTTACAGGACAGGGGTTCTCTGGAAACACCATATATTTT
CASSQEVTGQGFSGNTIYF
>-|TRBJ2-3|TRBV4-2|-
TGTGCCAGCAGCCAAGCGGGACCGGGACAAATCACAGATACGCAGTATTTT
CASSQAGPGQITDTQYF
>-|TRBJ2-7|TRBV2|-
TGTGCCAGCTCCTCCGGACCGGGCTCCTACGAGCAGTACTTC
CASSSGPGSYEQYF
>once|TRBJ2-7|TRBV7-9|-
TGTGCCAGCAGCTTAGTGGACGGAGCCTACGAGCAGTACTTC
CASSLVDGAYEQYF
>-|TRBJ1-2|TRBV11-2|TRBD1
TGTGCCAGCAGCGCCCGACAGGGGGGGGAATATGGCTACACCTTC
CASSARQGGEYGYTF
>once|TRBJ2-7|TRBV5-5|-
TGTGCCAGCGCGGACAGTAACTCCTACGAGCAGTACTTC
CASADSNSYEQYF
>-|TRBJ2-3|TRBV29-1|-
TGCAGCGTTGAGGGGGAAGCGGCTAGCACAGATACGCAGTATTTT
CSVEGEAASTDTQYF
>-|TRBJ2-7|TRBV28|-
TGTGCCAGCAGTTTTTTGGGGACCGACCCCTACGAGCAGTACTTC
CASSFLGTDPYEQYF
>-|TRBJ1-3|TRBV13|TRBD1
TGTGCCAGCAGCTTAGCGACAGGGGGAAACACCATATATTTT
CASSLATGGNTIYF
>-|TRBJ2-2|TRBV4-3|TRBD1
TGCGCCAGCAGCCAAGATAGGGGGACAGGGACGGCCGGGGAGCTGTTTTTT
CASSQDRGTGTAGELFF
>-|TRBJ2-1|TRBV27|TRBD2
TGTGCCAGCAGTCTACTAGCGGGGGGGACCTACAATGAGCAGTTCTTC
CASSLLAGGTYNEQFF
>-|TRBJ2-1|TRBV6-1|-
TGTGCCAGCAGCAGGACGACATCGCTCCATTCCGATGAGCAGTTCTTC
CASSRTTSLHSDEQFF
>-|TRBJ2-1|TRBV19|-
TGTGCCAGTAACGGGGAGGGGGGAAGGGCAATGTACAATGAGCAGTTCTTC
CASNGEGGRAMYNEQFF
>-|TRBJ2-1|TRBV14|TRBD1
TGTGCCAGCAGAAAGACAGGGGATTGGAATGAGCAGTTCTTC
CASRKTGDWNEQFF
>-|TRBJ2-3|TRBV20-1|-
TGCAGTGCTAGAGATCATGACCGACTCCCCGATACGCAGTATTTT
CSARDHDRLPDTQYF
>-|TRBJ2-1|TRBV7-9|TRBD1
TGTGCCAGCAGCTTACCGACAGGGTCGGGCCACAATGAGCAGTTCTTC
CASSLPTGSGHNEQFF
>-|TRBJ2-1|TRBV6-1|TRBD2
TGTGCCAGCGGGACTAGCGGGGAACATGAGCAGTTCTTC
CASGTSGEHEQFF
>once|TRBJ1-5|TRBV4-1|-
TGCGCCAGCAGCCAAGAGGGAGGGGTTCAGCCCCAGCATTTT
CASSQEGGVQPQHF
>-|TRBJ1-2|TRBV4-3|-
TGCGCCAGCAGCCAGGAGGACAGCAGTAACTATGGCTACACCTTC
CASSQEDSSNYGYTF
>-|TRBJ1-1|TRBV9|-
TGTGCCAGCAGTCGGGAGACGGAGAACACTGAAGCTTTCTTT
CASSRETENTEAFF
>-|TRBJ2-3|TRBV5-1|TRBD2
TGCGCCAGCAGCACCGGACTAGCGGGGAGCACAGATACGCAGTATTTT
CASSTGLAGSTDTQYF
>-|TRBJ1-4|TRBV24-1|-
TGTGCCACCAGTGATTCTGGTTTTCCTAATGAAAAACTGTTTTTT
CATSDSGFPNEKLFF
>-|TRBJ2-7|TRBV27|-
TGTGCCAGCAGTCTGCAGGTGCACTACGAGCAGTACTTC
CASSLQVHYEQYF
>few|TRBJ2-1|TRBV7-9|-
TGTGCCAGCAGCTTAGGTGCCGGGGGGCTCAATGAGCAGTTCTTC
CASSLGAGGLNEQFF